This note documents a single T cell receptor beta chain sequence. These data are taken from a study of T-cell reconstitution after alpha-beta-depleted transplantation in children. Unique molecular identifiers featured in how the TCRbeta library was prepared. TCRdb reprocessed the PCR reads with MiXCR, giving one entry per CDR3 protein. The sample consists of nearly 400,000 distinct CDR3 sequences, about a fifth of them appearing once. Germline assignment: CDR1 DFQATT and CDR2 SNEGSKA (reference sequence). The CDR3 runs 13 residues. J was trimmed by 3 bases and V by 5 bases; bases with no gene match: 4.

The V call is TRBV20-1, the J call TRBJ2-3, with 8 bases lining up with TRBD1. This receptor was identified in a human donor who donated a stem cell graft to a child with acute myeloid leukemia. The sequences come from PBMCs from the stem cell graft donor, collected from the stem cell graft. CDR3 in amino acids: CSAWRQGTDTQYF. CDR3 nucleotide sequence: TGCAGTGCTTGGAGACAGGGGACAGATACGCAGTATTTT.